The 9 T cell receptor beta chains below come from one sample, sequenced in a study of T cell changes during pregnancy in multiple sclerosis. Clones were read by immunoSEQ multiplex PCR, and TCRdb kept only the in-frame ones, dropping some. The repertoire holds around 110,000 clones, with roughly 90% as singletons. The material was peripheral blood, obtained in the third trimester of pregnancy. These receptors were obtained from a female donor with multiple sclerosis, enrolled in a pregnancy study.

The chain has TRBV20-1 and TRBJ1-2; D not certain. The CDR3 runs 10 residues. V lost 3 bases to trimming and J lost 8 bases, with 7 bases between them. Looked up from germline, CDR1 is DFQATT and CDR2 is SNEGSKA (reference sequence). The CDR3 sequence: CSARPLGYTF. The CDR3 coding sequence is TGCAGTGCTAGGCCCCTAGGCTACACCTTC.

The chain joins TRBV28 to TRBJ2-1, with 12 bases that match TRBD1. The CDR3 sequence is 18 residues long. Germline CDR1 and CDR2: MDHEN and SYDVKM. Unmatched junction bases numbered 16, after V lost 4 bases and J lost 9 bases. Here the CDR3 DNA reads TGTGCCAGCAGTTCTCAGCGATCCGGGACAGGGGGCTTAGGTGAGCAGTTCTTC. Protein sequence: CASSSQRSGTGGLGEQFF.

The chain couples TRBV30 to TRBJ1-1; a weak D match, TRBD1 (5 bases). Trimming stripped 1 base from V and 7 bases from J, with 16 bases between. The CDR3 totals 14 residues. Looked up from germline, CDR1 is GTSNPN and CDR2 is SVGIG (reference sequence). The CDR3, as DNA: TGTGCCTGGAGTGGGACACTTCTTCAGGGTGAAGCTTTCTTT. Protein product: CAWSGTLLQGEAFF.

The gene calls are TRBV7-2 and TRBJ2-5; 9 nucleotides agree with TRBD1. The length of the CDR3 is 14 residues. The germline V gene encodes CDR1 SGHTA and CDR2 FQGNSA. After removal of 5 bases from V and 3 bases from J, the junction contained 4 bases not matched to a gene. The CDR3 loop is CASSPRTGEETQYF. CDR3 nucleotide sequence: TGTGCCAGCAGCCCCCGGACAGGGGAAGAGACCCAGTACTTC. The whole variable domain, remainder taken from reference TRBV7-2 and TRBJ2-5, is GAGVSQSPSNKVTEKGKDVELRCDPISGHTALYWYRQSLGQGLEFLIYFQGNSAPDKSGLPSDRFSAERTGGSVSTLTIQRTQQEDSAVYLCASSPRTGEETQYFGPGTRLLVL.

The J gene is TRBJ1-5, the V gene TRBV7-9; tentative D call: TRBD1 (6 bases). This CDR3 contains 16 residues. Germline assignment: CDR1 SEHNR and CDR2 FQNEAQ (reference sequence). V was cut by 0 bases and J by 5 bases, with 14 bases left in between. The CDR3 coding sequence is TGTGCCAGCAGCTTAGCGAGGCCAGGGGAAGATCAGCCCCAGCATTTT. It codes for CASSLARPGEDQPQHF.

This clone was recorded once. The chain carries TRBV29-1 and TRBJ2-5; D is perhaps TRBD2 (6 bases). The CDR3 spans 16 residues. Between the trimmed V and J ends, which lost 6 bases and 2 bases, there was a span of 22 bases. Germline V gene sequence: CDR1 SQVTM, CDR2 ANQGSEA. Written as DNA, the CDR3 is TGCAGCGTCGTTTATGGGTCGATCGGAGGGCAAGAGACCCAGTACTTC. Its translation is CSVVYGSIGGQETQYF.

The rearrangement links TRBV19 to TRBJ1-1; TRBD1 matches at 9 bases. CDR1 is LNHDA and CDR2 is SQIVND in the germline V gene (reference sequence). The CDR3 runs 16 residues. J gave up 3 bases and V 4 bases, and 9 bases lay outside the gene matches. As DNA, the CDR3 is TGTGCCAGTAGTAGGGGACAGGGAGTAATGCACACTGAAGCTTTCTTT. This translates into CASSRGQGVMHTEAFF.

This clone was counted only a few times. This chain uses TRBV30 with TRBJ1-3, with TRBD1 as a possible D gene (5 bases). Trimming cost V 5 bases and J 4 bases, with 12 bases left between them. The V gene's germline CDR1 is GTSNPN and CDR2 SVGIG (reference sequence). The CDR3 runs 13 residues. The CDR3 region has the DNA TGTGCCTGGGGGGGGTCAGAAGGAAACACCATATATTTT. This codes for CAWGGSEGNTIYF. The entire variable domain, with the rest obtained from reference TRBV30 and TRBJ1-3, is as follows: SQTIHQWPATLVQPVGSPLSLECTVEGTSNPNLYWYRQAAGRGLQLLFYSVGIGQISSEVPQNLSASRPQDRQFILSSKKLLLSDSGFYLCAWGGSEGNTIYFGEGSWLTVV.

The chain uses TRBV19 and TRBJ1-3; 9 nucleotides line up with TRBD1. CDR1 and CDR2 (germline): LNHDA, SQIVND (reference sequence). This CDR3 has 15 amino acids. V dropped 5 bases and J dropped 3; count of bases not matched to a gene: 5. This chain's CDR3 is CASSPGTGYGNTIYF. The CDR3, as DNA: TGTGCCAGTAGTCCCGGGACAGGGTATGGAAACACCATATATTTT.